Detailed here is one T cell receptor beta chain. This record comes from a study of Ad26.COV2.S vaccination and SARS-CoV-2 variants. The V gene lost 5 bases and the J gene lost 2 bases, with 14 bases spanning the gap. Per the germline V gene, CDR1 is SGHVS and CDR2 is FNYEAQ. The CDR3 totals 15 residues. The protocol was immunoSEQ multiplex PCR, while the TCRdb copy is restricted to in-frame clones and leaves out a portion. The data hold around 370,000 clones, with approximately 90% observed a single time. The sample in question was peripheral blood, obtained after recovery from COVID-19. The receptor's source is a human donor who had recovered from COVID-19. The chain employs TRBV7-6 and TRBJ2-3; D gene ambiguous. The CDR3 DNA follows: TGTGCCAGCAGCCTTCGGACCAGAAACACAGATACGCAGTATTTT. Protein product: CASSLRTRNTDTQYF.